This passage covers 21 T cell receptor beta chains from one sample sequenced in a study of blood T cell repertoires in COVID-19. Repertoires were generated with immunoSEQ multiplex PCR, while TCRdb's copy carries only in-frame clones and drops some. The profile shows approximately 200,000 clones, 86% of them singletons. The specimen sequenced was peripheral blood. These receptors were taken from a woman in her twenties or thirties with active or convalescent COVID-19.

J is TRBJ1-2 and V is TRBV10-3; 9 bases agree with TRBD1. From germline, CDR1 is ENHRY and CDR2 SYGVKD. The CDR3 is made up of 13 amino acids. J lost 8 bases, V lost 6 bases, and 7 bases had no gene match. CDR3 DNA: TGTGCCATCAGAGCCGGGACAGGGCTAGGCTACACCTTC. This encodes CAIRAGTGLGYTF.

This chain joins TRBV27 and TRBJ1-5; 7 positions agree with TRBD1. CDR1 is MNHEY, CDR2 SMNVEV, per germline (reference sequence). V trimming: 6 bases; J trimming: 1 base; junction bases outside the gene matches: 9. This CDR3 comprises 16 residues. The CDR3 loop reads CASRGMTGSSNQPQHF. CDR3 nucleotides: TGTGCCAGCAGGGGAATGACAGGGTCGAGCAATCAGCCCCAGCATTTT.

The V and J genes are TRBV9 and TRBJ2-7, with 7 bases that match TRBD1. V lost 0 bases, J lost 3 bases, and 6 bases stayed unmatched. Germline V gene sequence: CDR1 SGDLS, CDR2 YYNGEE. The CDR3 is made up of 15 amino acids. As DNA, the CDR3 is TGTGCCAGCAGCGTAGGGACAGGAAGTTTCTACGAGCAGTACTTC. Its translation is CASSVGTGSFYEQYF.

DNA of the CDR3: TGTGCCAGCAGCAGAGGACAGGCTTATGGCTACACCTTC. Amino acid sequence: CASSRGQAYGYTF. The chain recombines TRBV14 with TRBJ1-2; 7 nucleotides line up with TRBD1. Germline V CDR1 and CDR2: SGHDN, FVKESK. The CDR3 has 13 amino acids. After removal of 5 bases from V and 5 bases from J, the junction contained 5 bases not matched to a gene.

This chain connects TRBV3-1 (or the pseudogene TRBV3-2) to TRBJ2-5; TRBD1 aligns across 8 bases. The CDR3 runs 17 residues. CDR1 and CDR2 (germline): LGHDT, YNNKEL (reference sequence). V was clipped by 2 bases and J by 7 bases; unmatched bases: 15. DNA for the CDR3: TGTGCCAGCAGCCAAAACCGATGGGGACAGGCCCCCGGGACCCAGTACTTC. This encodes CASSQNRWGQAPGTQYF.

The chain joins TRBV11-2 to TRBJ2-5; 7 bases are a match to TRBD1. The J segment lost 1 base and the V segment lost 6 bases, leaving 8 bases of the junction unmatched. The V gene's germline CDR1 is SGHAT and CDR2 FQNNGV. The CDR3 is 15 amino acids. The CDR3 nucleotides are TGTGCCAGCAGTAAAGGGACAGCTTCCCAAGAGACCCAGTACTTC. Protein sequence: CASSKGTASQETQYF. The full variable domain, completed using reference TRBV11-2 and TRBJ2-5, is EAGVAQSPRYKIIEKRQSVAFWCNPISGHATLYWYQQILGQGPKLLIQFQNNGVVDDSQLPKDRFSAERLKGVDSTLKIQPAKLEDSAVYLCASSKGTASQETQYFGPGTRLLVL.

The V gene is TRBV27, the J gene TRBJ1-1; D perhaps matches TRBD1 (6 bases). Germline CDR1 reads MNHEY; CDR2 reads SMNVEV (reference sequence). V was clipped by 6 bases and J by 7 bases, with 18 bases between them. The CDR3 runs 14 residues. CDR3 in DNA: TGTGCCAGCAGCCTTTTGGGGGGGCGGAATGAAGCTTTCTTT. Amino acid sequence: CASSLLGGRNEAFF.

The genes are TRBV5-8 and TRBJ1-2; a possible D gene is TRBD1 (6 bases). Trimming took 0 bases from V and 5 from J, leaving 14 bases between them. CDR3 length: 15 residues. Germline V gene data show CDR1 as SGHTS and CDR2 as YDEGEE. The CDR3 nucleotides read TGTGCCAGCAGCTTGGCACAGGGAGTTGGGTATGGCTACACCTTC. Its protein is CASSLAQGVGYGYTF. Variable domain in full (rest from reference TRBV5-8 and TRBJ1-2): EAGVTQSPTHLIKTRGQQATLRCSPISGHTSVYWYQQALGLGLQFLLWYDEGEERNRGNFPPRFSGRQFPNYSSELNVNALELEDSALYLCASSLAQGVGYGYTFGSGTRLTVV.

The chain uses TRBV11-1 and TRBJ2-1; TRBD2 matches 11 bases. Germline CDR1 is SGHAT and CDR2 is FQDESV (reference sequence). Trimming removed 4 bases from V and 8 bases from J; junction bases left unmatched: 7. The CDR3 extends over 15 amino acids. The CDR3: CASSSLAGAGHEQFF. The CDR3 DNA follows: TGTGCCAGCAGCTCACTAGCGGGAGCGGGTCATGAGCAGTTCTTC.

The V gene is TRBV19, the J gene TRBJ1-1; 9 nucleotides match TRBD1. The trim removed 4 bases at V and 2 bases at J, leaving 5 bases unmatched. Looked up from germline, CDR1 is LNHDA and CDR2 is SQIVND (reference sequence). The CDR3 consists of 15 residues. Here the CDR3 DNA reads TGTGCCAGTAGTACACAGGGGGCCGGTAACACTGAAGCTTTCTTT. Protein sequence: CASSTQGAGNTEAFF.

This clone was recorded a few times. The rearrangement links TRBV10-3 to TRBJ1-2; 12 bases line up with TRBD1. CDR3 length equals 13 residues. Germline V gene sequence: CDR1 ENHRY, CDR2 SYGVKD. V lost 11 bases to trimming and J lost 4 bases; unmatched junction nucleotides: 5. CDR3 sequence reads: CAAGTGGGYGYTF. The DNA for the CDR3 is TGTGCCGCGGGGACAGGGGGCGGCTATGGCTACACCTTC.

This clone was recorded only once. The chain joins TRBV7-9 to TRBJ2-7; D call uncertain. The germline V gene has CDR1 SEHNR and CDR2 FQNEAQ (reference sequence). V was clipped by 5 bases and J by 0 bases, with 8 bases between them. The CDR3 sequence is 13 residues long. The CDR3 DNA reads TGTGCCAGCAGCCGACAAAACTCCTACGAGCAGTACTTC. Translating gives CASSRQNSYEQYF.

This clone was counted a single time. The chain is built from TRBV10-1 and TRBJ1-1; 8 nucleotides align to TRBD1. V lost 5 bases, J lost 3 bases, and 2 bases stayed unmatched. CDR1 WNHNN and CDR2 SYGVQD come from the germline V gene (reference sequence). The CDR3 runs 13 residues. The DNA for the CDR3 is TGCGCCAGCAGTAACAGGGGGGACACTGAAGCTTTCTTT. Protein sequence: CASSNRGDTEAFF.

The chain's CDR3 is CASSYGRGGEAFF. CDR3 coding DNA: TGTGCCAGCAGTTACGGCAGGGGCGGTGAAGCTTTCTTT. The V gene is TRBV6-5, the J gene TRBJ1-1; possible D gene TRBD1, 6 bases. CDR1 is MNHEY and CDR2 is SVGAGI in the germline V gene. Trimming stripped 2 bases from V and 7 bases from J, with 11 bases between. The CDR3 contains 13 residues.

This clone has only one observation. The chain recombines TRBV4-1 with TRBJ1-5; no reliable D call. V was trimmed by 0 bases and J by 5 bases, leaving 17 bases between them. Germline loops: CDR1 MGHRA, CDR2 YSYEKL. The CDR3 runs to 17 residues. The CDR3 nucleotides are TGCGCCAGCAGCCAAGATCCCCCCGGGCCCGGGGATCAGCCCCAGCATTTT. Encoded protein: CASSQDPPGPGDQPQHF.

As DNA, the CDR3 is TGTGCCACCGCGGGGACAGGGGGGGACTACGAGCAGTACTTC. Translated: CATAGTGGDYEQYF. The V gene is TRBV24-1, the J gene TRBJ2-7, with 11 nucleotides matching TRBD1. After removal of 9 bases from V and 3 bases from J, the junction contained 6 bases not matched to a gene. The CDR3 runs 14 residues. Per the germline V gene, CDR1 is KGHDR and CDR2 is SFDVKD.

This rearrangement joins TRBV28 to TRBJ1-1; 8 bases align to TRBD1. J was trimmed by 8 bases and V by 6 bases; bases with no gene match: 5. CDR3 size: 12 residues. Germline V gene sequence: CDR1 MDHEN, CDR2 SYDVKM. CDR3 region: CASSLTGAEAFF. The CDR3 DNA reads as TGTGCCAGCAGCTTGACAGGGGCAGAAGCTTTCTTT.

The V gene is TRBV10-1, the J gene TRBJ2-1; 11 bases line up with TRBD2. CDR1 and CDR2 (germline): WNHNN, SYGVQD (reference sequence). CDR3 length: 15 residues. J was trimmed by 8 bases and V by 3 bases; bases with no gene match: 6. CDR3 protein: CASSDGTSGGDEQFF. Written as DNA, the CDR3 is TGCGCCAGCAGTGATGGCACTAGCGGGGGAGATGAGCAGTTCTTC.

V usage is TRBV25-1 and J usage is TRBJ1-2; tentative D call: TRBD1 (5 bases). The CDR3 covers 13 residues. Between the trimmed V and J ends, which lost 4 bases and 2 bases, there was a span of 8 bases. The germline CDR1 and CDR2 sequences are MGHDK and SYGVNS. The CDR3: CASSVRVNYGYTF. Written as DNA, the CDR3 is TGTGCCAGCAGTGTCAGGGTAAACTATGGCTACACCTTC.

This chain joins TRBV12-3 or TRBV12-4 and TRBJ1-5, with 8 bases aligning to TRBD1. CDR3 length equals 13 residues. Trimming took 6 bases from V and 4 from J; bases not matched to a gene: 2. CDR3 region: CASRRTGNQPQHF. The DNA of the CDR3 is TGTGCCAGCAGAAGGACAGGGAATCAGCCCCAGCATTTT.

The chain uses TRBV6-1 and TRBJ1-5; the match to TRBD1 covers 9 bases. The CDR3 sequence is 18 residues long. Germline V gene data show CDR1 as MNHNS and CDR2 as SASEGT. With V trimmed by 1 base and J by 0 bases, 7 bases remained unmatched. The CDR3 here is CASSEVPGQGYSNQPQHF. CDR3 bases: TGTGCCAGCAGTGAAGTCCCGGGACAGGGATATAGCAATCAGCCCCAGCATTTT.